Below are 8 T cell receptor beta chains sequenced from a single sample in a study of OX40 agonist ivuxolimab in advanced cancers. Sequenced by immunoSEQ multiplex PCR; TCRdb stores in-frame clones only, minus some. The sample has about 99,000 clones; roughly 95% are singletons. The starting material was CD4+ or CD8+ T cells sorted from blood, obtained in a trial of the OX40 agonist ivuxolimab. The source of these receptors is an adult with an advanced solid tumor such as melanoma, head and neck, liver or kidney cancer.

The gene calls are TRBV4-1 and TRBJ1-5, with D maybe TRBD1 (5 bases). V was clipped by 4 bases and J by 4 bases, with 17 bases between them. The CDR3 is 16 amino acids. CDR1 and CDR2 from the germline V gene are MGHRA and YSYEKL. CDR3 amino acids: CASSLAWKGMNQPQHF. The CDR3 coding sequence is TGCGCCAGCAGCCTAGCCTGGAAGGGGATGAATCAGCCCCAGCATTTT.

The CDR3 DNA reads as TGTGCCAGTAGTATAGGGGACACCTCCTACAATGAGCAGTTCTTC. This sequence encodes CASSIGDTSYNEQFF. The rearrangement links TRBV19 to TRBJ2-1, with D maybe TRBD1 (6 bases). Germline values: CDR1 LNHDA, CDR2 SQIVND (reference sequence). The CDR3 length is 15 residues. The ends were cut back, 1 base at V and 0 bases at J, with 7 bases in the middle.

This clone was observed a single time. The rearrangement joins TRBV19 to TRBJ2-7, with D perhaps matching TRBD2 (6 bases). Trimming took 3 bases from V and 1 from J, leaving 10 bases between them. Germline values: CDR1 LNHDA, CDR2 SQIVND (reference sequence). The CDR3 contains 14 residues. CDR3 residues: CASSMAGPSYEQYF. CDR3 sequence (DNA): TGTGCCAGTAGTATGGCGGGGCCATCCTACGAGCAGTACTTC.

V is TRBV7-9 and J is TRBJ2-2; 9 bases line up with TRBD1. Germline CDR1 is SEHNR and CDR2 is FQNEAQ (reference sequence). J gave up 4 bases and V 5 bases, and 17 bases lay outside the gene matches. CDR3 length: 19 residues. CDR3 nucleotides: TGTGCCAGCAGCAGCACCCGAGGACAGGGGCCCTTGTCCACCGGGGAGCTGTTTTTT. This sequence encodes CASSSTRGQGPLSTGELFF. Combining the CDR3 with reference TRBV7-9 and TRBJ2-2 gives the whole variable domain DTGVSQNPRHKITKRGQNVTFRCDPISEHNRLYWYRQTLGQGPEFLTYFQNEAQLEKSRLLSDRFSAERPKGSFSTLEIQRTEQGDSAMYLCASSSTRGQGPLSTGELFFGEGSRLTVL.

The rearrangement links TRBV9 to TRBJ1-1; D not certain. The CDR3 is 15 amino acids. Germline V gene sequence: CDR1 SGDLS, CDR2 YYNGEE. Trimming took off 4 bases at V and 1 base at J, with 14 bases between the two ends. The CDR3, as DNA: TGTGCCAGCAGCCCTCCCCCGGTGGGGAACACTGAAGCTTTCTTT. It codes for CASSPPPVGNTEAFF.

This clone has a handful of counts. V is TRBV28 and J is TRBJ2-5; weak D call: TRBD1 (5 bases). The CDR3 is made up of 12 amino acids. Germline V gene sequence: CDR1 MDHEN, CDR2 SYDVKM. The V gene lost 6 bases and the J gene lost 5 bases, with 10 bases spanning the gap. Here the CDR3 reads CASRGVGETQYF. CDR3 nucleotides: TGTGCCAGCAGAGGGGTCGGGGAGACCCAGTACTTC.

Only one count was recorded for this clone. The rearrangement joins TRBV4-2 to TRBJ2-1, with TRBD2 matching 8 bases. V was clipped by 4 bases and J by 7 bases; unmatched bases: 12. The V gene's germline CDR1 is LGHNA and CDR2 YNFKEQ. This CDR3 contains 16 residues. CDR3 amino acids: CASSLPGLDHRNEQFF. DNA of the CDR3: TGTGCCAGCAGCCTCCCGGGACTAGATCATCGGAATGAGCAGTTCTTC.

This sequence joins TRBV19 and TRBJ2-3; D is undetermined. CDR1 and CDR2 (germline): LNHDA, SQIVND (reference sequence). Deletions cut 6 bases from V and 0 bases from J, with 4 bases between. CDR3 length: 12 residues. The CDR3 region is CASSRSTDTQYF. CDR3 bases: TGTGCCAGTAGCCGGAGCACAGATACGCAGTATTTT.